A selection of T cell receptor beta chains follows, all from one sample in a study of blood T cells in healthy people across ages. MiXCR, run by TCRdb on the 5' RACE reads, gives a single entry per CDR3 protein. The table records under 1,000,000 distinct CDR3 sequences, more than 35% of them present only once. What was sequenced was blood. All receptors derive from a man older than 75 in good health. Each CDR3 is given with its conserved first and last residue.

j_call: TRBJ2-5; v_call: TRBV29-1; cdr3_aa: CSVEGNQETQYF
j_call: TRBJ2-5; v_call: TRBV7-9; cdr3_aa: CASSLMGGSETQYF
j_call: TRBJ2-7; v_call: TRBV5-1; cdr3_aa: CASSSSGRVYEQYF
j_call: TRBJ2-1; v_call: TRBV18; cdr3_aa: CASSDTSGSSYNEQFF
j_call: TRBJ2-2; v_call: TRBV4-2; cdr3_aa: CASSQGPGEGDTGELFF
j_call: TRBJ2-1; v_call: TRBV2; cdr3_aa: CASSSLTGGGQGNYNEQFF
j_call: TRBJ2-7; v_call: TRBV12-3/TRBV12-4; cdr3_aa: CASSLLAIHEQYF
j_call: -; v_call: TRBV10-3; cdr3_aa: CAISERDLYEQYF
j_call: TRBJ2-7; v_call: TRBV3-1; cdr3_aa: CASSRSAHNEQYF
j_call: TRBJ2-7; v_call: TRBV9; cdr3_aa: CASSVTGLADYEQYF
j_call: TRBJ1-1; v_call: TRBV5-1; cdr3_aa: CASRLASRDTEAFF
j_call: TRBJ2-7; v_call: TRBV7-9; cdr3_aa: CASSFFRDAGSNEQYF
j_call: TRBJ1-1; v_call: TRBV29-1; cdr3_aa: CSGTGTGSDTEAFF
j_call: TRBJ2-1; v_call: TRBV5-1; cdr3_aa: CASSLMLEQGSYNEQFF
j_call: TRBJ2-7; v_call: TRBV7-2; cdr3_aa: CASSFPSLSYEQYF
j_call: TRBJ2-3; v_call: TRBV13; cdr3_aa: CASSLVLAGTTDTQYF
j_call: TRBJ2-7; v_call: TRBV12-3/TRBV12-4; cdr3_aa: CASRSTSGSDNEQYF
j_call: TRBJ1-5; v_call: TRBV28; cdr3_aa: CASSLIGEDQPQHF
j_call: TRBJ2-1; v_call: TRBV6-1; cdr3_aa: CASRPERDRLLRRIHNEQFF
j_call: TRBJ2-7; v_call: TRBV9; cdr3_aa: CASSVGGEDPYEQYF
j_call: TRBJ2-2; v_call: TRBV11-2; cdr3_aa: CASSLDSGLLTGELFF
j_call: TRBJ1-1; v_call: TRBV29-1; cdr3_aa: CSVDQGARTEAFF
j_call: TRBJ2-1; v_call: TRBV7-3; cdr3_aa: CASSGTGANEQFF
j_call: TRBJ2-7; v_call: TRBV14; cdr3_aa: CASSQDRRAGEKGYEQYF
j_call: TRBJ2-5; v_call: TRBV21-1; cdr3_aa: CASSISEAVETQYF
j_call: TRBJ2-7; v_call: TRBV29-1; cdr3_aa: CSVGLESTQYF
j_call: TRBJ2-3; v_call: TRBV25-1; cdr3_aa: CASGQQGTDTQYF
j_call: TRBJ1-2; v_call: TRBV10-3; cdr3_aa: CAISGGQYGYTF
j_call: TRBJ2-7; v_call: TRBV27; cdr3_aa: CASKLSVGLAYEQYF
j_call: TRBJ2-7; v_call: TRBV28; cdr3_aa: CASGRDSTYEQYF
j_call: TRBJ2-1; v_call: TRBV10-3; cdr3_aa: CAISELRDRPYNEQFF
j_call: TRBJ2-7; v_call: TRBV6-2/TRBV6-3; cdr3_aa: CASSYSRRGGFTYEQYF
j_call: TRBJ2-3; v_call: TRBV29-1; cdr3_aa: CSVEGSSGVTDTQYF
j_call: TRBJ1-6; v_call: TRBV12-3/TRBV12-4; cdr3_aa: CASSSTGGNSPLHF
j_call: TRBJ2-2; v_call: TRBV7-8; cdr3_aa: CASSLGRRGLTNTGELFF
j_call: TRBJ1-1; v_call: TRBV20-1; cdr3_aa: CSGYTGTNMNTEAFF
j_call: TRBJ2-1; v_call: TRBV3-1; cdr3_aa: CASSQDAGAYNEQFF
j_call: TRBJ1-4; v_call: TRBV6-2/TRBV6-3; cdr3_aa: CACSSRIEKLFF
j_call: TRBJ2-4; v_call: TRBV11-2; cdr3_aa: CASSLVGGMNIQYF
j_call: TRBJ2-4; v_call: TRBV24-1; cdr3_aa: CATSDSRSWGNIQYF
j_call: TRBJ2-1; v_call: TRBV7-6; cdr3_aa: CASSILAGEYNEQFF
j_call: TRBJ2-3; v_call: TRBV7-8; cdr3_aa: CASSNLGASDTQYF
j_call: -; v_call: TRBV20-1; cdr3_aa: CSAHGGSSYEQYF
j_call: TRBJ1-1; v_call: TRBV20-1; cdr3_aa: CSARHAGGKTEVFF
j_call: TRBJ2-7; v_call: TRBV11-2; cdr3_aa: CASSGETYEQYF
j_call: TRBJ1-4; v_call: TRBV4-3; cdr3_aa: CASSQDRGPGDEKLFF
j_call: TRBJ2-7; v_call: TRBV3-1; cdr3_aa: CASSQDDTGVYEQYF
j_call: TRBJ1-5; v_call: TRBV28; cdr3_aa: CASSLEGLGDQPQHF
j_call: TRBJ2-5; v_call: TRBV9; cdr3_aa: CASSVGILQDFQETQYF
j_call: TRBJ1-1; v_call: TRBV6-2/TRBV6-3; cdr3_aa: CASSYRSPPGTEAFF
j_call: TRBJ2-5; v_call: TRBV3-1; cdr3_aa: CASSNSGTRSETQYF
j_call: TRBJ1-1; v_call: TRBV4-3; cdr3_aa: CASRQGHRNTEAFF
j_call: -; v_call: TRBV5-5; cdr3_aa: CASSASPGQMYNEQYF
j_call: TRBJ2-2; v_call: TRBV29-1; cdr3_aa: CSVLGAINTGELFF
j_call: TRBJ2-5; v_call: TRBV28; cdr3_aa: CASSFPREGLNEQYF
j_call: TRBJ2-5; v_call: TRBV29-1; cdr3_aa: CSVEPGESYGQYF
j_call: TRBJ2-3; v_call: TRBV5-6; cdr3_aa: CASSRGEIDTQYF
j_call: -; v_call: TRBV6-6; cdr3_aa: CASSWGTVAQNIQYF
j_call: TRBJ1-5; v_call: TRBV15; cdr3_aa: CATSSGYSNQPQHF
j_call: TRBJ2-3; v_call: TRBV7-2; cdr3_aa: CASSIGQVRETDTQYF